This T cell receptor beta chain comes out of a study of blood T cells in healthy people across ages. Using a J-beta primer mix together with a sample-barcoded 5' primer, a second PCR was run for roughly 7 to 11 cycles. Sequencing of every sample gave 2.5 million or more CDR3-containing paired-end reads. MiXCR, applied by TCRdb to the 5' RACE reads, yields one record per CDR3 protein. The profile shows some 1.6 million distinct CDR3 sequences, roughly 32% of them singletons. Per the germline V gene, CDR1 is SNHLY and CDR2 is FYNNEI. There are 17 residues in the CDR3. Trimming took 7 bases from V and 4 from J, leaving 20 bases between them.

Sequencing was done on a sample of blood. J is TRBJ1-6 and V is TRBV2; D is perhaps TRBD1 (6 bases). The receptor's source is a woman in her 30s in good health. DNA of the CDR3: TGTGCCAGCACCATTTCCAAGACAGGAGGTTATAATTCACCCCTCCACTTT. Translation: CASTISKTGGYNSPLHF.